The clone carrying this TCR beta chain was seen once. Libraries were prepared by immunoSEQ multiplex PCR; TCRdb keeps only in-frame clonotypes and omits some of them. Of 200,000 to 300,000 clones listed, approximately 90% are singletons. This specimen comes from a study of blood T cell repertoires in COVID-19. Germline loops: CDR1 LGHDT, CDR2 YNNKEL (reference sequence). This CDR3 spans 14 amino acids. V lost 6 bases to trimming and J lost 5 bases; unmatched junction nucleotides: 5. V gene TRBV3-1 (or the pseudogene TRBV3-2) combines with J gene TRBJ2-2; TRBD2 matches at 8 bases. Sequences were obtained from peripheral blood. The receptor was isolated from a middle-aged woman with acute or convalescent COVID-19. The DNA of the CDR3 is TGTGCCAGCAGTCATAGCGGGGTGACCGGGGAGCTGTTTTTT. It is translated as CASSHSGVTGELFF.